What follows describes a single T cell receptor beta chain. The CDR3 spans 14 residues. The germline gives CDR1 LGHNA, CDR2 YNFKEQ. The ends lost 3 bases at V and 3 bases at J; junction bases unmatched: 4. The data are from a study of blood T cell repertoires in COVID-19. TCRdb keeps only in-frame clones here, not all; method: immunoSEQ multiplex PCR. The sample contains about 480,000 clones, roughly 89% of which appear only once. The chain has TRBV4-2 and TRBJ2-7; 8 nucleotides line up with TRBD2. The TCR sequence derives from a man between 18 and 35 years old with COVID-19, enrolled during active disease. Sequencing input: peripheral blood. CDR3 amino acids: CASSQGLGDYEQYF. The CDR3 DNA is TGTGCCAGCAGCCAGGGACTAGGAGACTACGAGCAGTACTTC.